Shown below are 6 T cell receptor beta chains from a single sample sequenced in a study of CD8 T cells in Susac syndrome. An input of about 0.5 to 1 ug of RNA was subjected to reverse transcription using random hexamers. TCRdb ran MiXCR on the immunoSEQ multiplex PCR reads and lists one entry per CDR3 protein. The repertoire holds roughly 200,000 distinct CDR3 sequences, over 85% seen once, with roughly 0.1% in the top ten. Material: CD4+ T cells from PBMCs. The receptors shown here come from a human donor in good health.

This rearrangement joins TRBV20-1 to TRBJ1-5; possibly TRBD1 for D (6 bases). The V and J ends lost 7 bases and 5 bases respectively, with 15 bases between them. The germline gives CDR1 DFQATT, CDR2 SNEGSKA (reference sequence). CDR3 size: 13 residues. This chain's CDR3 is CSGRTAIHQPQHF. CDR3 nucleotides: TGCAGTGGACGGACAGCCATCCATCAGCCCCAGCATTTT.

This sequence joins TRBV18 and TRBJ2-1, with 8 positions matching TRBD2. Germline V gene lookup returns CDR1 KGHSH and CDR2 LQKENI. The CDR3 spans 16 residues. Unmatched junction bases numbered 4, after V lost 2 bases and J lost 1 base. Here the CDR3 reads CASSPAGGISYNEQFF. The CDR3 DNA is TGTGCCAGCTCACCAGCGGGAGGAATATCCTACAATGAGCAGTTCTTC.

The rearrangement uses TRBV20-1 and TRBJ2-2; D unresolved. Germline V CDR1 and CDR2: DFQATT, SNEGSKA (reference sequence). This CDR3 spans 14 amino acids. V was trimmed by 6 bases and J by 1 base, leaving 12 bases between them. The CDR3 here is CSADRALNTGELFF. The CDR3 coding sequence is TGCAGTGCGGACCGGGCCCTGAACACCGGGGAGCTGTTTTTT.

The table lists this clonotype with a count of one. The chain recombines TRBV27 with TRBJ1-4; D not resolved. V lost 8 bases, J lost 11 bases, and 21 bases lay in between. Germline CDR1 MNHEY, CDR2 SMNVEV (reference sequence). The CDR3 spans 14 residues. This chain's CDR3 is CASGVNYPGFKLFF. CDR3 bases: TGTGCCAGCGGTGTGAACTATCCGGGATTTAAACTGTTTTTT.

This chain connects TRBV3-1 to TRBJ2-7; D uncertain. Deletions cut 4 bases from V and 0 bases from J, with 10 bases between. The CDR3 has 14 residues. Germline CDR1 LGHDT, CDR2 YNNKEL (reference sequence). CDR3 residues: CASSLGRNSYEQYV. In DNA, the CDR3 is TGTGCCAGCAGCCTAGGGCGCAACTCCTACGAGCAGTACGTC.

The V gene is TRBV9, the J gene TRBJ2-3; 13 nucleotides match TRBD2. V dropped 2 bases and J dropped 5; count of bases not matched to a gene: 17. The CDR3 loop spans 20 amino acids. Germline-derived CDR1 and CDR2 are SGDLS and YYNGEE. The CDR3 here is CASSVLPGTSGISVGDTQYF. The CDR3 nucleotides read TGTGCCAGCAGCGTGCTTCCCGGGACTAGCGGGATTAGTGTAGGAGATACGCAGTATTTT.